These T cell receptor beta chains were read from a single sample in a study of shared clonotypes between healthy human individuals. The repertoire was sequenced with immunoSEQ multiplex PCR; TCRdb's copy has only in-frame clones and lacks some. The profile shows around 2,000,000 clones, 85% to 95% of them singletons. The sample taken for sequencing was naive CD4+ T cells sorted from blood. Every receptor here comes from a man aged 18-30 years in good health. CDR3s include the opening cysteine and the closing phenylalanine or tryptophan. Fields, in order: J gene, clone size, V gene, D gene, CDR3 DNA, CDR3 protein. The D gene is left open where the match is weak. Size is stated for part of the rows, as once, few or many counts, or as a class when the clone is expanded.

j_gene: TRBJ1-2; abundance: -; v_gene: TRBV30; d_gene: -; CDR3nt: TGTGCCTGGAGCCTGGACAAGCCGTATGGCTACACCTTC; CDR3aa: CAWSLDKPYGYTF
j_gene: TRBJ1-3; abundance: -; v_gene: TRBV6-6; d_gene: -; CDR3nt: TGTGCCAGCAGTTACTTTACTGGAAACACCATATATTTT; CDR3aa: CASSYFTGNTIYF
j_gene: TRBJ2-3; abundance: -; v_gene: TRBV19; d_gene: -; CDR3nt: TGTGCCAGTAGTATAGCTAGCGGCACAGATACGCAGTATTTT; CDR3aa: CASSIASGTDTQYF
j_gene: TRBJ1-2; abundance: -; v_gene: TRBV4-2; d_gene: -; CDR3nt: TGTGCCAGCAGCCAAGTAGGGAATCTTCGAGGCGGCTATGGCTACACCTTC; CDR3aa: CASSQVGNLRGGYGYTF
j_gene: TRBJ2-3; abundance: -; v_gene: TRBV29-1; d_gene: -; CDR3nt: TGCAGCGTTGTCGAGGATAGCACAGATACGCAGTATTTT; CDR3aa: CSVVEDSTDTQYF
j_gene: TRBJ2-3; abundance: -; v_gene: TRBV15; d_gene: -; CDR3nt: TGTGCCACCAGCCCTTTCGGCCACTTTCTCCCTGGGGATACGCAGTATTTT; CDR3aa: CATSPFGHFLPGDTQYF
j_gene: TRBJ1-2; abundance: -; v_gene: TRBV6-6; d_gene: TRBD1; CDR3nt: TGTGCCAGCAGTTACTCGGGGCAGGGGGCAATTGGAGGCTACACCTTC; CDR3aa: CASSYSGQGAIGGYTF
j_gene: TRBJ1-6; abundance: -; v_gene: TRBV28; d_gene: -; CDR3nt: TGTGCCAGCAGTTACAGGGTAGGAGGGTCACCCCTCCACTTT; CDR3aa: CASSYRVGGSPLHF
j_gene: TRBJ2-7; abundance: once; v_gene: TRBV4-1; d_gene: TRBD2; CDR3nt: TGCGCCAGCAGCCCGGGTTCGTCGGGAGGGGGGATCTACGAGCAGTACTTC; CDR3aa: CASSPGSSGGGIYEQYF
j_gene: TRBJ2-7; abundance: -; v_gene: TRBV18; d_gene: TRBD2; CDR3nt: TGTGCCAGCTCACCAAAGGAATTGAGCGGGAGAACGGACGAGCAGTACTTC; CDR3aa: CASSPKELSGRTDEQYF
j_gene: TRBJ2-7; abundance: -; v_gene: TRBV5-1; d_gene: -; CDR3nt: TGCGCCAGCAGCTTGTCCAGGTCCTCCTACGAGCAGTACTTC; CDR3aa: CASSLSRSSYEQYF
j_gene: TRBJ1-4; abundance: -; v_gene: TRBV27; d_gene: -; CDR3nt: TGTGCCAGCAGTTTAAGGAGGCGCCTAACTAATGAAAAACTGTTTTTT; CDR3aa: CASSLRRRLTNEKLFF
j_gene: TRBJ2-7; abundance: once; v_gene: TRBV14; d_gene: TRBD2; CDR3nt: TGTGCCAGCAGCCGCCTAGCGGGAGGCGACCACGAGCAGTACTTC; CDR3aa: CASSRLAGGDHEQYF
j_gene: TRBJ2-3; abundance: -; v_gene: TRBV11-2; d_gene: -; CDR3nt: TGTGCCAGCAGCTCACTCCCCACACCTTACTTCACAGATACGCAGTATTTT; CDR3aa: CASSSLPTPYFTDTQYF
j_gene: TRBJ1-5; abundance: -; v_gene: TRBV6-1; d_gene: -; CDR3nt: TGTGCCAGCAGTCTTTACGGGACGGGGAATCAGCCCCAGCATTTT; CDR3aa: CASSLYGTGNQPQHF
j_gene: TRBJ1-2; abundance: -; v_gene: TRBV7-8; d_gene: -; CDR3nt: TGTGCCAGCAGCTTAGACGCAGGGAATTATGGCTACACCTTC; CDR3aa: CASSLDAGNYGYTF
j_gene: TRBJ1-5; abundance: -; v_gene: TRBV5-6; d_gene: -; CDR3nt: TGTGCCCCAGCTTGGATAGGGCCAGGCCCCAAGGGGAGCAATCAGCCCCAGCATTTT; CDR3aa: CAPAWIGPGPKGSNQPQHF
j_gene: TRBJ2-2; abundance: -; v_gene: TRBV9; d_gene: -; CDR3nt: TGTGCCAGCAGCCCCAGTCAGCAGAGGAACACCGGGGAGCTGTTTTTT; CDR3aa: CASSPSQQRNTGELFF
j_gene: TRBJ1-2; abundance: -; v_gene: TRBV2; d_gene: -; CDR3nt: TGTGCCAGCAGTGACAGGGAACCCACCTATGGCTACACCTTC; CDR3aa: CASSDREPTYGYTF
j_gene: TRBJ1-4; abundance: -; v_gene: TRBV7-8; d_gene: -; CDR3nt: TGTGCCAGCAGCTTAGAACAGGGTTTAGTAACTAATGAAAAACTGTTTTTT; CDR3aa: CASSLEQGLVTNEKLFF
j_gene: TRBJ2-5; abundance: -; v_gene: TRBV7-7; d_gene: -; CDR3nt: TGTGCTAGCAGCTTACGTTGGGTCCCCAATAGCCAAGAGACCCAGTACTTC; CDR3aa: CASSLRWVPNSQETQYF
j_gene: TRBJ2-2; abundance: -; v_gene: TRBV14; d_gene: -; CDR3nt: TGTGCCAGCAGCTTAAACAGTATGGGCGGGGAGCTGTTTTTT; CDR3aa: CASSLNSMGGELFF
j_gene: TRBJ1-6; abundance: once; v_gene: TRBV28; d_gene: TRBD1; CDR3nt: TGTGCCAGCATCACGGGACAGGGAAGTTCACCCCTCCACTTT; CDR3aa: CASITGQGSSPLHF
j_gene: TRBJ1-2; abundance: -; v_gene: TRBV27; d_gene: -; CDR3nt: TGTGCCAGCAGTTTTGCTTCGACAGGCAACTATGGCTACACCTTC; CDR3aa: CASSFASTGNYGYTF
j_gene: TRBJ1-2; abundance: -; v_gene: TRBV6-5; d_gene: -; CDR3nt: TGTGCCAGCATCTTTTCGGGGGCCGCCACCTTC; CDR3aa: CASIFSGAATF
j_gene: TRBJ1-6; abundance: -; v_gene: TRBV5-4; d_gene: TRBD1; CDR3nt: TGTGCCAGCAGCTTAAACCCAACGAAGACAGGGGTTAATTCACCCCTCCACTTT; CDR3aa: CASSLNPTKTGVNSPLHF
j_gene: TRBJ2-7; abundance: -; v_gene: TRBV4-2; d_gene: TRBD2; CDR3nt: TGTGCCAGCAGCCAAGTGGGCAGCGGGGGGGTCTCCTACGAGCAGTACTTC; CDR3aa: CASSQVGSGGVSYEQYF
j_gene: TRBJ2-3; abundance: -; v_gene: TRBV2; d_gene: -; CDR3nt: TGTGCCAGCAGTACTCAGGGGACTAGCACAGATACGCAGTATTTT; CDR3aa: CASSTQGTSTDTQYF
j_gene: TRBJ2-7; abundance: -; v_gene: TRBV6-1; d_gene: TRBD1; CDR3nt: TGTGCCAGCAGTCCGGACAGGGCGAGGGAGTACTTC; CDR3aa: CASSPDRAREYF
j_gene: TRBJ2-5; abundance: -; v_gene: TRBV27; d_gene: TRBD2; CDR3nt: TGTGCCAGCGCACAAGCGGGGGGAGCCCAGTACTTC; CDR3aa: CASAQAGGAQYF
j_gene: TRBJ2-7; abundance: -; v_gene: TRBV18; d_gene: TRBD1; CDR3nt: TGTGCCAGCTCACCACAGGGACAGGGCCTCTCCTACGAGCAGTACTTC; CDR3aa: CASSPQGQGLSYEQYF
j_gene: TRBJ2-2; abundance: -; v_gene: TRBV14; d_gene: -; CDR3nt: TGTGCCAGCAGCCAAGATCAGGGGAGGAAGAGATCCGGGGAGCTGTTTTTT; CDR3aa: CASSQDQGRKRSGELFF
j_gene: TRBJ2-3; abundance: -; v_gene: TRBV7-3; d_gene: TRBD2; CDR3nt: TGTGCCAGCAGTACACCGGGACTAGCTGGTACAGATACGCAGTATTTT; CDR3aa: CASSTPGLAGTDTQYF
j_gene: TRBJ1-5; abundance: -; v_gene: TRBV5-6; d_gene: TRBD1; CDR3nt: TGTGCCAGCAGCACCGGACAGGTCGGAAGCAATCAGCCCCAGCATTTT; CDR3aa: CASSTGQVGSNQPQHF
j_gene: TRBJ2-7; abundance: -; v_gene: TRBV15; d_gene: -; CDR3nt: TGTGCCACCAGCAGAGATTGGGGCGGCTACGAGCAGTACTTC; CDR3aa: CATSRDWGGYEQYF
j_gene: TRBJ2-7; abundance: -; v_gene: TRBV18; d_gene: TRBD2; CDR3nt: TGTGCCAGCTCCCCAAACCCCGGACTGGGGGGGAGCGAGCAGTACTTC; CDR3aa: CASSPNPGLGGSEQYF
j_gene: TRBJ1-6; abundance: -; v_gene: TRBV7-4; d_gene: TRBD1; CDR3nt: TGTGCCAGCAGCCATCCCACTCAAGACAGGGTAAATTCACCCCTCCACTTT; CDR3aa: CASSHPTQDRVNSPLHF
j_gene: TRBJ2-7; abundance: -; v_gene: TRBV29-1; d_gene: -; CDR3nt: TGCAGCGTCATACCCGGGACAACCTACGAGCAGTACTTC; CDR3aa: CSVIPGTTYEQYF
j_gene: TRBJ2-3; abundance: once; v_gene: TRBV9; d_gene: TRBD2; CDR3nt: TGTGCCAGCAGCGCCGCTAGCGGACGCACAGATACGCAGTATTTT; CDR3aa: CASSAASGRTDTQYF
j_gene: TRBJ2-2; abundance: -; v_gene: TRBV5-1; d_gene: -; CDR3nt: TGCGCCAGCAGTTTGCAGATGGGCGGGGAGCTGTTTTTT; CDR3aa: CASSLQMGGELFF
j_gene: TRBJ1-2; abundance: few; v_gene: TRBV15; d_gene: TRBD1; CDR3nt: TGTGCCACCAGCATTGGGACAGGGGAGATCTATGGCTACACCTTC; CDR3aa: CATSIGTGEIYGYTF
j_gene: TRBJ2-6; abundance: -; v_gene: TRBV5-1; d_gene: TRBD1; CDR3nt: TGCGCCAGCAGTCCGACAGGGGGCTCCTCTGGGGCCAACGTCCTGACTTTC; CDR3aa: CASSPTGGSSGANVLTF
j_gene: TRBJ1-4; abundance: -; v_gene: TRBV19; d_gene: -; CDR3nt: TGTGCCAGTAGTGCCCTGGGCCAGGGCAATGAAAAACTGTTTTTT; CDR3aa: CASSALGQGNEKLFF
j_gene: TRBJ2-7; abundance: -; v_gene: TRBV10-3; d_gene: -; CDR3nt: TGTGCCATCAAACCCGAAGGGAGGCTCTACGAGCAGTACTTC; CDR3aa: CAIKPEGRLYEQYF
j_gene: TRBJ1-5; abundance: -; v_gene: TRBV19; d_gene: -; CDR3nt: TGTGCCAGTAGTACGGCCGACAGCCCCAATCAGCCCCAGCATTTT; CDR3aa: CASSTADSPNQPQHF
j_gene: TRBJ1-3; abundance: -; v_gene: TRBV4-1; d_gene: -; CDR3nt: TGCGCCAGCAGCCCTGCAGGGACTGGAAACACCATATATTTT; CDR3aa: CASSPAGTGNTIYF
j_gene: TRBJ1-4; abundance: -; v_gene: TRBV6-1; d_gene: -; CDR3nt: TGTGCCAGTCGACGGAATGAAAAACTGTTTTTT; CDR3aa: CASRRNEKLFF
j_gene: TRBJ2-5; abundance: -; v_gene: TRBV7-2; d_gene: TRBD2; CDR3nt: TGTGCCAGCAGCTTAGGGCTAGCGGAGGAGACCCAGTACTTC; CDR3aa: CASSLGLAEETQYF
j_gene: TRBJ2-2; abundance: once; v_gene: TRBV5-1; d_gene: -; CDR3nt: TGCGCCAGCAGCTTGGTTGCAGGGAGCGGGGAGCTGTTTTTT; CDR3aa: CASSLVAGSGELFF